This T cell receptor (beta chain) was sequenced during a study of T cell responses to AZD1222 COVID-19 vaccine. Study-level results: In a largely white British group with more females than males, clonal diversity was possibly underestimated. No day 14 peak samples; only post-peak repertoires were characterized.

Repertoires were generated with immunoSEQ multiplex PCR, while TCRdb's copy carries only in-frame clones and drops some. The sample holds approximately 150,000 clones, 92% seen once. A word on this clone: What it binds is unknown.

The ends were cut back, 4 bases at V and 7 bases at J, with 14 bases in the middle. CDR1 and CDR2 (germline): LGHNA, YNFKEQ. CDR3 length equals 14 residues. The sample consisted of peripheral blood, taken 28 days after the second AZD1222 dose. The clonotype comes from an adult who received the AZD1222 COVID-19 vaccine. This chain uses TRBV4-2 with TRBJ1-5; D possibly corresponds to TRBD1 (6 bases). The CDR3 DNA sequence: TGTGCCAGCAGCCCTGACAGGTACAACCAGCCCCAGCATTTT. As protein: CASSPDRYNQPQHF.